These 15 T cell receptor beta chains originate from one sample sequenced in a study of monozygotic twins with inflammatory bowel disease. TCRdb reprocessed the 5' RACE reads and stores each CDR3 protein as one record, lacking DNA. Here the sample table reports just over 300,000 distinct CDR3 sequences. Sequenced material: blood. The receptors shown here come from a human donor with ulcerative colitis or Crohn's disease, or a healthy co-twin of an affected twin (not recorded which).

The CDR3 sequence: CASRLKQGFWETQYF. V is TRBV6-1 and J is TRBJ2-5; TCRdb returns TRBD1, unconfirmable since there is no DNA. This CDR3 contains 15 residues. The germline V gene encodes CDR1 MNHNS and CDR2 SASEGT.

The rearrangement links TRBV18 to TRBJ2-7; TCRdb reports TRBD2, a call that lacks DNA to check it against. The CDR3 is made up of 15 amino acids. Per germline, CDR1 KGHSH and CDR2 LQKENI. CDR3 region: CASSPNMAGAEEQYF.

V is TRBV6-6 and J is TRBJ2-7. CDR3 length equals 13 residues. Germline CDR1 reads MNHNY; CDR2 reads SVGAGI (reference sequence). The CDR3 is CASANMDYYEQYF.

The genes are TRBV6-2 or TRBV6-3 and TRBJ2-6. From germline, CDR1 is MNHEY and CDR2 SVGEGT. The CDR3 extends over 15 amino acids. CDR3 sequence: CASSYGYSGANVLTF.

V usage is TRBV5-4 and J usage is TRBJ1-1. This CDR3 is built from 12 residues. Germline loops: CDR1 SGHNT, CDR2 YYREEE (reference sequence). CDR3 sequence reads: CASSPDFTEAFF.

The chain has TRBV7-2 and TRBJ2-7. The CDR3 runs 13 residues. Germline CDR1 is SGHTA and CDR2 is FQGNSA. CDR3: CASSLAPVGEQYF.

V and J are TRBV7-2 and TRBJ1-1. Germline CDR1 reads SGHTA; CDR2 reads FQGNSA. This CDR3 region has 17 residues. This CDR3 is CASRGGGIQDEGPEAFF.

The CDR3 protein is CASSYRLNQPQHF. The chain carries TRBV6-5 and TRBJ1-5. Germline loops: CDR1 MNHEY, CDR2 SVGAGI. The CDR3 runs to 13 residues.

The CDR3 sequence is CASSPRRQGKIIYEQYF. The V and J genes are TRBV9 and TRBJ2-7; TCRdb returns TRBD1, unconfirmable since there is no DNA. The CDR3 spans 17 residues. From germline, CDR1 is SGDLS and CDR2 YYNGEE.

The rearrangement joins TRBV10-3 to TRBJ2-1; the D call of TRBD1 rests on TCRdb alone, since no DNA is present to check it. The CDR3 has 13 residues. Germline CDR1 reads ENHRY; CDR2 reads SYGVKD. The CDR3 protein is CAISPGNINEQFF.

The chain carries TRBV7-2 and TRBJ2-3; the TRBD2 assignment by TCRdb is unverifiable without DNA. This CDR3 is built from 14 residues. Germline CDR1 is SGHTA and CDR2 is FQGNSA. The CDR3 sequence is CASSHTSGTDTQYF.

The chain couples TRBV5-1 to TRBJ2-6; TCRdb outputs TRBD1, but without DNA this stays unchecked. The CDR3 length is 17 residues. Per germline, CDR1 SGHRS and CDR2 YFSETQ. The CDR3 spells CASSLFPGSSGANVLTF.

The CDR3 loop is CASSSGQSYEQYF. The chain couples TRBV28 to TRBJ2-7; TCRdb calls TRBD1, which cannot be checked without DNA. Germline CDR1 and CDR2: MDHEN and SYDVKM. The CDR3 runs to 13 residues.

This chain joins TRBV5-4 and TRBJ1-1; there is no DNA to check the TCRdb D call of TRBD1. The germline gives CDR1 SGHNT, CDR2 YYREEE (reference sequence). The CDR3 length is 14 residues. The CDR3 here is CASSWGTLNTEAFF.

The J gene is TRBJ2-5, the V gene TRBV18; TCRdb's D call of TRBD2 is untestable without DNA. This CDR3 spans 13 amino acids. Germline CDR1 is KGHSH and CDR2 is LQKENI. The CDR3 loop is CASSQGLGETQYF. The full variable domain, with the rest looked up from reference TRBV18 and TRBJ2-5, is NAGVMQNPRHLVRRRGQEARLRCSPMKGHSHVYWYRQLPEEGLKFMVYLQKENIIDESGMPKERFSAEFPKEGPSILRIQQVVRGDSAAYFCASSQGLGETQYFGPGTRLLVL.